The 14 T cell receptor beta chains below come from one sample, sequenced in a study of shared T cell receptors in the human thymus. Assay: immunoSEQ multiplex PCR; the TCRdb copy retains only in-frame clones and omits some. The sample records a few hundred thousand clones, over 90% being singletons. The source material was thymocytes. Every receptor here comes from a human donor.

This rearrangement joins TRBV10-3 to TRBJ2-5; the D call may be TRBD1 or TRBD2 (5 bases each). This CDR3 region has 16 residues. Germline V gene data show CDR1 as ENHRY and CDR2 as SYGVKD. V was clipped by 8 bases and J by 5 bases, with 24 bases between them. The CDR3: CAIGAVSERWGETQYF. The CDR3 coding sequence is TGTGCCATCGGGGCAGTCAGTGAGCGGTGGGGGGAGACCCAGTACTTC.

The chain employs TRBV4-3 and TRBJ1-2; no reliable D call. Trimming took 4 bases from V and 2 from J, leaving 23 bases between them. Germline loops: CDR1 LGHNA, CDR2 YSLEER. This CDR3 is 18 amino acids long. This CDR3 is CASSPKGNKVGFNYGYTF. For the CDR3, the DNA is TGCGCCAGCAGCCCGAAAGGCAATAAGGTGGGATTCAACTATGGCTACACCTTC.

This clone was detected only once. Distinct nucleotide sequences in the sample also encode this CDR3. This rearrangement joins TRBV9 to TRBJ1-1, with D uncertain. The V gene's germline CDR1 is SGDLS and CDR2 YYNGEE. The germline V and J ends were trimmed by 3 bases and 0 bases, with 9 bases remaining between them. The CDR3 has 14 amino acids. In DNA form, the CDR3 reads TGTGCCAGCAGCGGGGGAGACTTGAACACTGAAGCTTTCTTT. Translated: CASSGGDLNTEAFF.

The chain has TRBV10-3 and TRBJ2-5; TRBD2 matches at 10 bases. Trimming removed 9 bases from V and 5 bases from J; junction bases left unmatched: 6. CDR3 length equals 13 residues. CDR1 and CDR2 from the germline V gene are ENHRY and SYGVKD. The CDR3 loop is CAIRLAGEETQYF. The CDR3 nucleotides read TGTGCCATAAGGCTAGCGGGAGAGGAGACCCAGTACTTC.

The chain uses TRBV28 and TRBJ1-5, with D perhaps matching TRBD1 (5 bases). The CDR3 sequence is 16 residues long. The germline V gene encodes CDR1 MDHEN and CDR2 SYDVKM. V dropped 2 bases and J dropped 2 bases, with 13 bases sitting between them. The CDR3 DNA sequence: TGTGCCAGCAGTTTAGATCAGGGAGGGGGCAATCAGCCCCAGCATTTT. It translates to CASSLDQGGGNQPQHF.

V is TRBV27 and J is TRBJ2-7, with TRBD1 matching over 7 bases. The length of the CDR3 is 15 residues. The germline V gene encodes CDR1 MNHEY and CDR2 SMNVEV (reference sequence). After removal of 0 bases from V and 0 bases from J, the junction contained 2 bases not matched to a gene. The CDR3 here is CASSLSTGSSYEQYF. The CDR3, as DNA: TGTGCCAGCAGTTTATCGACAGGGAGCTCCTACGAGCAGTACTTC.

This chain uses TRBV6-5 with TRBJ2-7; a possible D gene is TRBD1 (5 bases). Looked up from germline, CDR1 is MNHEY and CDR2 is SVGAGI. CDR3 length: 16 amino acids. The germline V and J ends were trimmed by 2 bases and 4 bases, with 18 bases remaining between them. The CDR3 region has the DNA TGTGCCAGCAGTTACCCCCAGAAAACAGGCGGATACGAGCAGTACTTC. This translates into CASSYPQKTGGYEQYF.

The chain joins TRBV7-8 to TRBJ1-4, with D perhaps matching TRBD1 (6 bases). Germline V gene data show CDR1 as SGHVS and CDR2 as FQNEAQ. The length of the CDR3 is 16 residues. V shed 5 bases and J shed 5 bases, with 18 bases lying between them. The CDR3 nucleotides read TGTGCCAGCAGCGGAGTAAGCAGGGGCGCCAATGAAAAACTGTTTTTT. Translating gives CASSGVSRGANEKLFF.

This clone was found once. This chain joins TRBV28 and TRBJ1-5; D call uncertain. This CDR3 contains 9 residues. Trimming cost V 5 bases and J 10 bases, with 3 bases left between them. Germline values: CDR1 MDHEN, CDR2 SYDVKM. The DNA for the CDR3 is TGTGCCAGCAGTCAACCCCAGCATTTT. Protein sequence: CASSQPQHF.

The gene calls are TRBV11-3 and TRBJ2-3, with a weak D call TRBD2 (5 bases). Trimming removed 4 bases from V and 2 bases from J, with 10 bases in between. CDR1 SGHNT and CDR2 YENEEA come from the germline V gene. The CDR3 length is 14 residues. As DNA, the CDR3 is TGTGCCAGCAGCTCAGGACTCAACACAGATACGCAGTATTTT. Amino acids: CASSSGLNTDTQYF.

V usage is TRBV6-1 and J usage is TRBJ2-7, with a tentative D call TRBD1 (6 bases). CDR1 and CDR2 (germline): MNHNS, SASEGT. V was trimmed by 5 bases and J by 6 bases, leaving 14 bases between them. CDR3 length: 13 amino acids. CDR3 amino acids: CASSQGRVAEQYF. CDR3 sequence (DNA): TGTGCCAGCAGTCAGGGGCGCGTCGCCGAGCAGTACTTC.

V gene TRBV5-4 combines with J gene TRBJ2-7, with D hard to call. Looked up from germline, CDR1 is SGHNT and CDR2 is YYREEE (reference sequence). This CDR3 contains 12 residues. Between the trimmed V and J ends, which lost 1 base and 3 bases, there was a span of 5 bases. Written as DNA, the CDR3 is TGTGCCAGCAGCTTGTACGACTACGAGCAGTACTTC. Protein: CASSLYDYEQYF.

This CDR3 reads CASSFFPLPPYNEQFF. Here the CDR3 DNA reads TGTGCCAGCAGTTTTTTTCCTTTACCCCCCTACAATGAGCAGTTCTTC. The chain has TRBV28 and TRBJ2-1; D not resolved. Trimming removed 3 bases from V and 2 bases from J, with 14 bases in between. The CDR3 extends over 16 amino acids. Germline values: CDR1 MDHEN, CDR2 SYDVKM.

A note on this clone: Distinct nucleotide sequences in the sample also encode this CDR3. This chain joins TRBV19 and TRBJ2-5; D ambiguous. This CDR3 has 13 amino acids. Germline V gene sequence: CDR1 LNHDA, CDR2 SQIVND (reference sequence). Trimming removed 1 base at V and 5 bases at J, with 8 bases between. The CDR3 DNA reads as TGTGCCAGTAGTATAGGGGTCCAGGAGACCCAGTACTTC. Encoded protein: CASSIGVQETQYF.